This T cell receptor beta chain is from a study of control samples from healthy donors and cancer patients. TCRdb's table, derived via immunoSEQ multiplex PCR, lists solely in-frame clones and lacks some. Here the sample spans approximately 170,000 clones, around 94% being singletons. Trimming removed 0 bases from V and 1 base from J, with 7 bases in between. This CDR3 is 14 amino acids long. Germline values: CDR1 SGHTA, CDR2 FQGNSA. This receptor was obtained from a man between 25 and 39 years old in good health. V gene TRBV7-2 combines with J gene TRBJ2-7; D tentatively fits TRBD1 or TRBD2 (5 bases each). The source material was blood. CDR3 in amino acids: CASSLAGVSYEQYF. The CDR3 nucleotides are TGTGCCAGCAGCTTAGCGGGGGTTTCCTACGAGCAGTACTTC.